This entry is about one TCR beta chain. Its antigen is not identified. The data derive from a study of T cell responses to AZD1222 COVID-19 vaccine. Data came from immunoSEQ multiplex PCR; TCRdb stores just in-frame clones and leaves some out. Seen here are approximately 200,000 clones, approximately 89% observed once, and the top ten hold roughly 3.5%. The CDR3 is 13 amino acids. The germline gives CDR1 MNHEY, CDR2 SVGAGI. V was trimmed by 8 bases and J by 6 bases, leaving 16 bases between them. Findings and limits, study-wide: Repertoires were obtained solely post-peak T cell response. Dominant at 160-218 and 743-854, vaccine-associated CD4 TCRs also spanned spike. Reportedly, nearly half the spike-specific TCRs target unmutated variant regions.

The chain employs TRBV6-5 and TRBJ1-2; D is unresolved. Sequenced material: peripheral blood, taken 28 days after the second AZD1222 dose. The clonotype originates from an adult who received the AZD1222 COVID-19 vaccine. The CDR3 spells CASSATDSDGYTF. CDR3 in DNA: TGTGCCAGCTCGGCAACAGACTCGGATGGCTACACCTTC.